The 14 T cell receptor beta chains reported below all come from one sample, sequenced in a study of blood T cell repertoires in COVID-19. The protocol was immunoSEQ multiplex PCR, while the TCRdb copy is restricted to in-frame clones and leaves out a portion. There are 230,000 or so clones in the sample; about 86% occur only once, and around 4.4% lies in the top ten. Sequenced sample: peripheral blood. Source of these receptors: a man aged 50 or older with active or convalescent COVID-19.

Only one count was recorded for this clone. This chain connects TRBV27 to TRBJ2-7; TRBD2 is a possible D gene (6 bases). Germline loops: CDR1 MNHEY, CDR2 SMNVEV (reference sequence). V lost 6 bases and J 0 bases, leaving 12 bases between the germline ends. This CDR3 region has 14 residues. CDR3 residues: CASSAGRSSYEQYF. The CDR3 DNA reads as TGTGCCAGCAGCGCGGGACGGAGCTCCTACGAGCAGTACTTC.

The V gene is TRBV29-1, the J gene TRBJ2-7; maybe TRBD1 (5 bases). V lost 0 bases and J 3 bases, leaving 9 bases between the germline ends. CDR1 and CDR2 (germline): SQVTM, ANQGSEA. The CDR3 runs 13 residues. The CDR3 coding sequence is TGCAGCGTTGAAGACAGGGCCGGCTACGAGCAGTACTTC. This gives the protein CSVEDRAGYEQYF.

CDR3: CASSRGGVNTEAFF. The CDR3 coding sequence is TGTGCCAGCAGCCGGGGGGGAGTGAACACTGAAGCTTTCTTT. The chain has TRBV3-1 (or the pseudogene TRBV3-2) and TRBJ1-1, with TRBD1 as a possible D gene (5 bases). The germline V gene encodes CDR1 LGHDT and CDR2 YNNKEL (reference sequence). Trimming left V 4 bases short and J 0 bases short, with 9 bases between. The CDR3 runs to 14 residues.

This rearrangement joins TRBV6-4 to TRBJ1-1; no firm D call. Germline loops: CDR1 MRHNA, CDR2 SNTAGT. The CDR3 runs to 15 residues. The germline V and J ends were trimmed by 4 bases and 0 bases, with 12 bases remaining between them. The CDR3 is CASSASGGVNTEAFF. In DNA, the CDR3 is TGTGCCAGCAGTGCTTCGGGTGGAGTGAACACTGAAGCTTTCTTT.

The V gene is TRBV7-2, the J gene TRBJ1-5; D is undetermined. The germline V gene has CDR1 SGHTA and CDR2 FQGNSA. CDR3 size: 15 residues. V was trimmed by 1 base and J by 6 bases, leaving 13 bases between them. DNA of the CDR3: TGTGCCAGCAGCTTAGAAACGGGGAGAGGTCAGCCCCAGCATTTT. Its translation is CASSLETGRGQPQHF.

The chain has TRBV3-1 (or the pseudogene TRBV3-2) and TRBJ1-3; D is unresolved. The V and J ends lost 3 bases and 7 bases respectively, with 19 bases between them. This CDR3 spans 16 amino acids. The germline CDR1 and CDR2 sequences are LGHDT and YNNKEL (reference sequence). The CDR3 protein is CASSQYRPGPGNTIYF. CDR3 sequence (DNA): TGTGCCAGCAGCCAGTACCGTCCGGGCCCGGGGAACACCATATATTTT.

CDR3 DNA sequence: TGTGCCAGCAGCCAAAGGGGGAATCAGCCCCAGCATTTT. It encodes CASSQRGNQPQHF. The rearrangement joins TRBV16 to TRBJ1-5; D possibly corresponds to TRBD1 (6 bases). The CDR3 has 13 residues. V was pared by 2 bases and J by 4 bases, with 6 bases between. Germline CDR1 KGHSY, CDR2 FQNENV.

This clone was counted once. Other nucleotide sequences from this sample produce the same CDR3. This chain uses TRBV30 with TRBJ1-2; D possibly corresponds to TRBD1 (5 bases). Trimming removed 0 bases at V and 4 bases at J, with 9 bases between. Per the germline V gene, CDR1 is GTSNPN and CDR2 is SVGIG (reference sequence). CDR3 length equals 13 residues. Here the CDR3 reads CAWSVAGTYGYTF. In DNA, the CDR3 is TGTGCCTGGAGTGTAGCGGGGACCTATGGCTACACCTTC.

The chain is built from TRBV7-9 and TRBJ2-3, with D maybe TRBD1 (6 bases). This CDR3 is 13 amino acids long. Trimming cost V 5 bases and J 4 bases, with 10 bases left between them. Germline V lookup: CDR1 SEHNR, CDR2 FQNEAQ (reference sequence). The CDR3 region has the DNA TGTGCCAGCAGCGCCACAGGGCCAGATACGCAGTATTTT. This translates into CASSATGPDTQYF.

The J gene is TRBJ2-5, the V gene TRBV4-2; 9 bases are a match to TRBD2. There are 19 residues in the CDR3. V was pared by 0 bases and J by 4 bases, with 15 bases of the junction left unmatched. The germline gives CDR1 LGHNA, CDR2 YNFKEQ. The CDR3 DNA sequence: TGTGCCAGCAGCCAAGATGGGGATAGCGGGGGAATTAAAGGAGAGACCCAGTACTTC. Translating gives CASSQDGDSGGIKGETQYF.

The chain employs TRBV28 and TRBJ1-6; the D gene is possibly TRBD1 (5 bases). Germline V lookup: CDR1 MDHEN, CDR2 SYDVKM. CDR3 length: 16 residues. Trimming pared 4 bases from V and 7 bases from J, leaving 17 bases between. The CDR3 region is CASSSPWGGRNSPLHF. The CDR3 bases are TGTGCCAGCAGTTCCCCCTGGGGGGGGAGGAATTCACCCCTCCACTTT.

CDR3 sequence (DNA): TGTGCCAGCAGCGGGGGGACAGGGTGGGGCACAGATACGCAGTATTTT. Protein sequence: CASSGGTGWGTDTQYF. The V call is TRBV5-5, the J call TRBJ2-3; the match to TRBD1 covers 9 bases. CDR3 length equals 16 residues. Losses at the gene ends were 4 bases for V and 1 base for J; bases not matched to a gene: 7. Germline V gene lookup returns CDR1 SGHKS and CDR2 YYEKEE (reference sequence).

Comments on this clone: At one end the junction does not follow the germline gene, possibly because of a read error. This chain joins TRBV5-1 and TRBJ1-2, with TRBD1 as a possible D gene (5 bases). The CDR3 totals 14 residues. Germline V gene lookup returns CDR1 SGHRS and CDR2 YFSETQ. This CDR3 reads CASSGGTIRYDYTF. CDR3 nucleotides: TGCGCCAGCAGCGGGGGGACGATCCGGTATGACTACACCTTC.

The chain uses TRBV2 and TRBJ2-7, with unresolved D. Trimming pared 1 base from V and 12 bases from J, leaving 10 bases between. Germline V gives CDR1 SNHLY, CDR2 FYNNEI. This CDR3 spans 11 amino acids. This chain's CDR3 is CASSEEPRWYF. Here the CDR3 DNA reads TGTGCCAGCAGTGAAGAGCCGAGGTGGTACTTC.